One and the same sample provided the 24 T cell receptor beta chains below, sequenced in a study of tumor-infiltrating lymphocytes in primary liver carcinoma. Total RNA amounting to 500 ng was the source from which TCR beta cDNA was made with a constant-region primer. Researchers made the TCR beta libraries by running three nested multiplex PCR rounds with slightly modified ARM-PCR. It was with TRBV1-TRBV30 forward primers and a C-beta reverse primer that the first two PCR rounds were run, at roughly 10 cycles each. TCRdb itself ran the multiplex PCR reads through MiXCR, one entry per CDR3 protein. The table has fewer than 350,000 distinct CDR3 sequences, around three fifths seen once. Researchers drew blood RNA from unsorted whole blood and extracted germline DNA as well. Sequences were obtained from peripheral blood. These receptors all stem from a man in his forties or fifties with primary liver carcinoma and hepatitis B virus infection.

The table lists this clonotype with a few counts. V gene TRBV11-2 combines with J gene TRBJ2-3, with a weak D call TRBD2 (6 bases). Germline CDR1 reads SGHAT; CDR2 reads FQNNGV. There are 14 residues in the CDR3. Trimming stripped 7 bases from V and 2 bases from J, with 13 bases between. CDR3 in DNA: TGTGCCAGCAACTTGAGCGGGCCCACAGATACGCAGTATTTT. Its protein product is CASNLSGPTDTQYF.

The chain has TRBV6-2 or TRBV6-3 and TRBJ2-1, with 7 bases fitting TRBD2. V shed 1 base and J 10 bases; nucleotides not matched to a gene: 13. The V gene's germline CDR1 is MNHEY and CDR2 SVGEGT. This CDR3 region has 16 residues. The CDR3 loop reads CASSYWGREDRLEQFF. The CDR3 nucleotides read TGTGCCAGCAGTTACTGGGGTCGGGAGGACCGTCTAGAGCAGTTCTTC.

This clonotype appeared a single time. Being one base from a much bigger clone, this may be a read error. The chain has TRBV30 and TRBJ1-1; D is uncertain. CDR3 length equals 13 residues. Looked up from germline, CDR1 is GTSNPN and CDR2 is SVGIG (reference sequence). CDR3: CTWSASWDTEAFF. CDR3 sequence (DNA): TGTACCTGGAGTGCATCTTGGGACACTGAAGCTTTCTTT.

CDR3 region: CASSYGTQYEQYF. The CDR3 DNA reads TGTGCCAGCAGTTACGGGACACAATACGAGCAGTACTTC. V gene TRBV5-4 combines with J gene TRBJ2-7, with D perhaps matching TRBD1 (6 bases). CDR3 length equals 13 residues. From germline, CDR1 is SGHNT and CDR2 YYREEE (reference sequence). V lost 5 bases and J 4 bases, leaving 13 bases between the germline ends.

This chain joins TRBV11-2 and TRBJ2-1, with 8 positions matching TRBD2. CDR1 is SGHAT and CDR2 is FQNNGV in the germline V gene. CDR3 length: 14 residues. CDR3 protein: CDCGQLAERNEQFF. CDR3 sequence (DNA): TGTGACTGCGGCCAACTAGCGGAAAGAAATGAGCAGTTCTTC.

The chain is built from TRBV2 and TRBJ2-6; a weak D match, TRBD1 (6 bases). Germline CDR1 is SNHLY and CDR2 is FYNNEI. The V end lost 6 bases, the J end lost 0 bases, and 12 bases lay between the germline ends. There are 16 residues in the CDR3. CDR3 residues: CASSLQGPSGANVLTF. The CDR3, as DNA: TGTGCCAGCAGCCTACAGGGTCCCTCTGGGGCCAACGTCCTGACTTTC. The full variable domain, in which reference TRBV2 and TRBJ2-6 provide the parts outside the CDR3, is EPEVTQTPSHQVTQMGQEVILRCVPISNHLYFYWYRQILGQKVEFLVSFYNNEISEKSEIFDDQFSVERPDGSNFTLKIRSTKLEDSAMYFCASSLQGPSGANVLTFGAGSRLTVL.

A note on this clonotype: One end of the junction is discordant with germline, which a read error may explain. The chain has TRBV4-3 and TRBJ2-5; D may be TRBD1 (5 bases). This CDR3 has 15 amino acids. CDR1 is LGHNA and CDR2 is YSLEER in the germline V gene. This CDR3 reads CATSQGNRGQETQYF. As DNA, the CDR3 is TGCGCCACCAGCCAAGGGAATAGGGGCCAAGAGACCCAGTACTTC.

Concerning this clonotype itself: An end of the junction does not agree with germline; a read error may underlie this. The rearrangement joins TRBV5-5 to TRBJ1-3; D is uncertain. CDR3 length: 15 residues. From germline, CDR1 is SGHKS and CDR2 YYEKEE (reference sequence). In DNA form, the CDR3 reads TGTGCCGGCAGCTTAGGACCGATCTCTGGAAACACCATATATTTT. Translated: CAGSLGPISGNTIYF.

The chain recombines TRBV5-4 with TRBJ2-5; a weak D match, TRBD1 (6 bases). Germline CDR1 is SGHNT and CDR2 is YYREEE (reference sequence). Trimming left V 4 bases short and J 1 base short, with 17 bases between. The CDR3 is made up of 16 amino acids. CDR3 region: CASSQGMDSIQETQYF. CDR3 nucleotide sequence: TGTGCCAGCAGCCAGGGGATGGACAGCATCCAAGAGACCCAGTACTTC. Together with reference TRBV5-4 and TRBJ2-5, the CDR3 gives the full variable domain: ETGVTQSPTHLIKTRGQQVTLRCSSQSGHNTVSWYQQALGQGPQFIFQYYREEENGRGNFPPRFSGLQFPNYSSELNVNALELDDSALYLCASSQGMDSIQETQYFGPGTRLLVL.

Worth noting for this clonotype: One base away lies a much larger clone, so this may be a sequencing read error. The chain uses TRBV5-6 and TRBJ2-6; D not certain. The CDR3 is 13 amino acids. With 1 base removed from V and 3 bases from J, the gap between germline ends came to 2 bases. From germline, CDR1 is SGHDT and CDR2 YYEEEE. CDR3 amino acids: CASSLCGANVLTF. Here the CDR3 DNA reads TGTGCCAGCAGCTTGTGTGGGGCCAACGTCCTGACTTTC.

This clonotype was observed once. This chain uses TRBV6-1 with TRBJ1-5, with a tentative D call TRBD1 (5 bases). Germline lookup yields CDR1 MNHNS and CDR2 SASEGT. The CDR3 has 13 residues. Trimming stripped 8 bases from V and 3 bases from J, with 11 bases between. The CDR3 is CASGQQVNQPQHF. The CDR3 region has the DNA TGTGCCAGCGGCCAACAGGTCAATCAGCCCCAGCATTTT.

This clonotype came up once. This sequence joins TRBV5-6 and TRBJ2-5; TRBD1 or TRBD2 may be the D gene (5 bases each). Germline assignment: CDR1 SGHDT and CDR2 YYEEEE. Trimming took off 4 bases at V and 3 bases at J, with 16 bases between the two ends. The CDR3 sequence is 15 residues long. CDR3 bases: TGTGCCAGCAGCGAAACGGGGCCGATAAAAGAGACCCAGTACTTC. This codes for CASSETGPIKETQYF. Drawing the rest from reference TRBV5-6 and TRBJ2-5, the complete variable domain is DAGVTQSPTHLIKTRGQQVTLRCSPKSGHDTVSWYQQALGQGPQFIFQYYEEEERQRGNFPDRFSGHQFPNYSSELNVNALLLGDSALYLCASSETGPIKETQYFGPGTRLLVL.

This clonotype has more than one count but fewer than ten. V gene TRBV14 combines with J gene TRBJ1-3, with D possibly TRBD1 on 5 matching bases. Deletions cut 4 bases from V and 1 base from J, with 14 bases between. CDR1 SGHDN and CDR2 FVKESK come from the germline V gene. CDR3 size: 16 residues. This CDR3 reads CASSLAWTPSGNTIYF. The CDR3 coding sequence is TGTGCCAGCAGCCTTGCTTGGACACCTTCTGGAAACACCATATATTTT.

Details on this clonotype: Being one base from a much bigger clone, this may be a read error. The CDR3 here is CASSRISGVYNEQFF. Written as DNA, the CDR3 is TGCGCCAGCAGCCGCATTTCGGGGGTATACAATGAGCAGTTCTTC. The chain links TRBV4-1 to TRBJ2-1; tentatively, D is TRBD2 (6 bases). CDR3 length equals 15 residues. V lost 4 bases and J lost 4, with 14 bases in between. CDR1 MGHRA and CDR2 YSYEKL come from the germline V gene.

This clonotype was counted at least ten times. The CDR3, as DNA: TGTGCCAGCAGTGAACCCCCGAACTATGGCTACACCTTC. This encodes CASSEPPNYGYTF. This chain joins TRBV6-1 and TRBJ1-2; D is unresolved. Germline V gene data show CDR1 as MNHNS and CDR2 as SASEGT. Trimming removed 2 bases from V and 2 bases from J, with 6 bases in between. The CDR3 extends over 13 amino acids.

Here the CDR3 reads CAAHLSKYQETQYF. DNA of the CDR3: TGTGCAGCCCACCTGTCTAAGTACCAAGAGACCCAGTACTTC. V is TRBV28 and J is TRBJ2-5; D is unclear. The CDR3 contains 14 residues. Per germline, CDR1 MDHEN and CDR2 SYDVKM.

This clonotype was observed at least ten times. The J gene is TRBJ2-6, the V gene TRBV6-5; D is unclear. With 5 bases removed from V and 2 bases from J, the gap between germline ends came to 4 bases. The germline gives CDR1 MNHEY, CDR2 SVGAGI. The CDR3 is 13 residues long. The CDR3 sequence is CASSVPGANVLTF. In DNA form, the CDR3 reads TGTGCCAGCAGTGTCCCTGGGGCCAACGTCCTGACTTTC.

In its sample, this clonotype was seen many times. The chain links TRBV4-3 to TRBJ2-7; a possible D gene is TRBD2 (5 bases). The V gene lost 1 base and the J gene lost 6 bases, with 13 bases spanning the gap. CDR3 size: 14 residues. Germline-derived CDR1 and CDR2 are LGHNA and YSLEER. The CDR3: CASSQARGDGEQYF. In nucleotides, the CDR3 is TGCGCCAGCAGCCAAGCCCGGGGTGATGGCGAGCAGTACTTC.

On this clonotype: One base away lies a much larger clone, so this may be a sequencing read error. V gene TRBV4-3 combines with J gene TRBJ2-2; possibly TRBD1 or TRBD2 for D (5 bases each). V was shortened by 6 bases and J by 9 bases, with 11 bases between the two germline ends. The CDR3 loop spans 12 amino acids. The V gene's germline CDR1 is LGHNA and CDR2 YSLEER. The CDR3, as DNA: TGCGCCAGCAGTAGATCGGGGCGGGAGCTGTTTTTT. Translation gives CASSRSGRELFF.

This clonotype came up once. The junction shows a germline mismatch at one end, possibly a read error. This rearrangement joins TRBV6-5 to TRBJ2-7, with 15 nucleotides matching TRBD2. Germline CDR1 reads MNHEY; CDR2 reads SVGAGI. This CDR3 comprises 14 residues. Here the CDR3 reads CASMGLAGGGEQYF. The DNA for the CDR3 is TGTGCTAGCATGGGACTAGCGGGAGGTGGCGAGCAGTACTTC.

This clonotype was detected only a few times. The chain uses TRBV5-1 and TRBJ2-1; perhaps TRBD1 as D (6 bases). V dropped 4 bases and J dropped 5 bases, with 31 bases sitting between them. Germline assignment: CDR1 SGHRS and CDR2 YFSETQ. The CDR3 extends over 20 amino acids. CDR3 loop: CASSPRKGVRTGRANNEQFF. DNA of the CDR3: TGCGCCAGCAGCCCGCGAAAGGGGGTTAGGACCGGACGGGCGAACAATGAGCAGTTCTTC. Filled out from reference TRBV5-1 and TRBJ2-1, the complete variable domain reads KAGVTQTPRYLIKTRGQQVTLSCSPISGHRSVSWYQQTPGQGLQFLFEYFSETQRNKGNFPGRFSGRQFSNSRSEMNVSTLELGDSALYLCASSPRKGVRTGRANNEQFFGPGTRLTVL.

The count of this clonotype is one. One end of the junction does not line up with germline, which may come from a read error. The V call is TRBV6-6, the J call TRBJ2-1, with a weak D call TRBD2 (6 bases). Germline V gene sequence: CDR1 MNHNY, CDR2 SVGAGI (reference sequence). This CDR3 comprises 15 residues. The CDR3 DNA reads as TGTGCCATCAGTTACCCGGGAGACGGGCACAATGAGCAGTCCTTC. It codes for CAISYPGDGHNEQSF.

The V and J genes are TRBV6-1 and TRBJ1-3; D might be TRBD1 (5 bases). CDR1 MNHNS and CDR2 SASEGT come from the germline V gene. The CDR3 sequence is 13 residues long. Trimming took off 10 bases at V and 9 bases at J, with 19 bases between the two ends. The CDR3 protein is CATYTRGNATIYF. The CDR3 bases are TGTGCCACCTATACAAGGGGAAACGCCACCATATATTTT.

This chain connects TRBV2 to TRBJ1-6; TRBD1 aligns across 8 bases. Germline values: CDR1 SNHLY, CDR2 FYNNEI. Trimming at V came to 10 bases and at J to 9 bases, leaving 11 bases not matched to a gene. This CDR3 is built from 14 residues. The CDR3 DNA reads as TGTGCCATCATGACAGGGGATTTCTCTTCACCCCTCCACTTT. The encoded protein is CAIMTGDFSSPLHF.